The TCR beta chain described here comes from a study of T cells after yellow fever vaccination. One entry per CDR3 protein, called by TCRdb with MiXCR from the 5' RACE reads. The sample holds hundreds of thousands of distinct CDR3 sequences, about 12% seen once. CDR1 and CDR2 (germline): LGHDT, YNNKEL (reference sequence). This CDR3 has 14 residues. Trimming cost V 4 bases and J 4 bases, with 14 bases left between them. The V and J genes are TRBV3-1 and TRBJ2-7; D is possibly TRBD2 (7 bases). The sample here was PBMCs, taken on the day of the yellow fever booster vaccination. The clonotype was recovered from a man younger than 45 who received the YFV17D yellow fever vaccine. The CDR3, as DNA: TGTGCCAGCAGCCGTTTAGGGGGGGCTTACGAGCAGTACTTC. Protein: CASSRLGGAYEQYF.